The following is a T cell receptor (beta chain) sequence with its context. This clonotype was observed a few times. This receptor's antigen is unknown. Base qualities are not recorded, but no much larger clone differs from it by a single base. The germline V gene supplies CDR1 MDHEN and CDR2 SYDVKM. Trimming at the junction amounts to 2 bases on V and 4 bases on J, and the germline ends lie 11 bases apart. The CDR3 runs 15 residues from the cysteine to the phenylalanine. Of the read, only the CDR3 DNA is kept; its 45 bases are in frame from base 1. Every donor in the study was a healthy Caucasian. Using Miltenyi CD45RO+ enrichment and human naive T-cell isolation kits, memory (CD45RO+) and naive T cells were isolated from PBMC. This sample is part of a study of identical twins (dated by TCRdb to the mid-2010s). Background for the entire study: To test whether fetal clonotypes persist, the study used deep sequencing on TCR alpha and beta repertoires from monozygotic twins, unrelated adults of various ages, and cord blood. Replicate twin experiments were performed at different times using different library preparation protocols to rule out contamination.

Receptor amplification or capture employed 5' RACE. Reads for this sample came from an Illumina HiSeq 2000. Template switching added a universal primer binding site, and the final cDNA carried a unique molecular identifier that allowed TCR cDNA molecules to be counted accurately. Specific primers in the conserved constant-segment region were used to synthesize first-strand cDNA for TCR alpha and beta chains. To control for contamination, every cDNA library was double barcoded, receiving both a SMART-Mk sample barcode and Illumina barcodes. TruSeq adapter sequences along with Illumina sample barcodes were introduced in two successive PCR steps. TCR alpha and beta cDNA libraries were sequenced on the Illumina HiSeq platform with custom primers. In the original analysis: Unique molecular identifiers were extracted from raw reads with MiGEC, and CDR3 positions were determined with MiXCR. For each individual, recombination models were inferred using an EM algorithm with the repgenHMM and IGoR tools. The tcR package in R was used for shared clonotype analysis, with sharing normalized by the product of cloneset sizes. Out-of-frame nonproductive sequences were analyzed to study raw recombination free of thymic and clonal selection effects. TCRdb reworked the public reads: Q25 trimming with fastp, MiXCR clone assembly, productive beta chains retained. Every CDR3 protein is listed once, alongside the most common genes and DNA of its rows. Here the V and J calls rest on TCRdb's processing, not on the authors' analysis. The sample data list 200,000 to 300,000 distinct CDR3 sequences, and over 9.5% of these were observed just once. The ten largest account for about 9.1% of the sample.

The investigation overall reported the following: Out-of-frame TCR alpha sharing in monozygotic twins was systematically underestimated by recombination models, whereas sharing between unrelated individuals was in agreement with the recombination models. Fewer insertions were carried by abundant cord blood beta clonotypes; a weaker similar trend was observed in young adult naive repertoires, while no such trend was observed in memory repertoires. In beta out-of-frame sequences, excess twin sharing was weaker, because having fewer shared sequences lowered the signal-to-noise ratio. Invariant T cells such as MAIT and iNKT could partly confound zero-insertion analyses, although diverse VJ usage argued against such confounding for most clonotypes. Because the same donors could not be followed over many years, the conclusions relied on cross-sectional statistical analysis. Compared with coincidental sharing between unrelated individuals, out-of-frame TCR alpha sequences shared between twins showed an excess of sequences with low generation probability.

The TCR comes from a man in his fifties or sixties in good health. Material: memory T cells sorted from blood. The sample's cell subset or site label, in plain terms: CD45RO+ enriched T cells. The chain is encoded by TRBV28 joined to TRBJ2-2, with TRBD2 as a weak D call on 5 bases. The DNA sequence is given as TGTGCCAGCAGTTTACAACCTCGGGGCACCGGGGAGCTGTTTTTT. Its translation is CASSLQPRGTGELFF.